Shown below are 15 T cell receptor beta chains from a single sample sequenced in a study of CXCR3-negative and CXCR3-positive naive CD8 T cells. cDNA libraries for TRB were generated by 5' RACE incorporating UMI labels. TCRdb re-called the 5' RACE reads; every CDR3 protein appears as one record, without DNA. The sample table sets out 150,000 or so distinct CDR3 sequences. The sequenced sample was naive CXCR3- CD8+ T cells from blood. Subset meaning: CD45RO-CCR7+CD27+CD95- naive CD8+ T cells lacking CXCR3 (TNR3-). These receptors all stem from a human donor in good health. Some clones in this sample may be carry-over from other donors' samples.

The rearrangement uses TRBV7-7 and TRBJ1-1. In germline, CDR1 is SSHAT, CDR2 FNYEAQ (reference sequence). The length of the CDR3 is 13 residues. The CDR3 sequence: CASSLGWSTEAFF.

J is TRBJ2-7 and V is TRBV29-1; TCRdb designates TRBD1, a call that cannot be tested without DNA. This CDR3 has 13 amino acids. Germline-derived CDR1 and CDR2 are SQVTM and ANQGSEA. The CDR3: CSVEEDDSYEQYF.

The chain employs TRBV6-5 and TRBJ2-3; the TCRdb call, TRBD2, lacks DNA for checking. The CDR3 has 14 residues. Germline CDR1 reads MNHEY; CDR2 reads SVGAGI. CDR3 protein: CASSATGGGDTQYF.

J is TRBJ2-7 and V is TRBV28; as DNA is missing, the TRBD2 call by TCRdb cannot be tested. The CDR3 totals 14 residues. From germline, CDR1 is MDHEN and CDR2 SYDVKM. The CDR3 spells CASSLLQRESEQYF.

The chain couples TRBV29-1 to TRBJ2-1. CDR1 and CDR2 (germline): SQVTM, ANQGSEA. The length of the CDR3 is 16 residues. CDR3 loop: CSVEDPRESSYNEQFF.

V and J are TRBV20-1 and TRBJ2-7; TCRdb returns TRBD2, unconfirmable since there is no DNA. The CDR3 has 18 residues. The germline gives CDR1 DFQATT, CDR2 SNEGSKA (reference sequence). CDR3: CSASQYLTSPWEGYEQYF.

CDR3: CASSSTGNEQFF. V is TRBV12-3 or TRBV12-4 and J is TRBJ2-1; TCRdb lists TRBD1, though no DNA is available to test this call. The CDR3 sequence is 12 residues long.

The rearrangement joins TRBV12-3 or TRBV12-4 to TRBJ1-2; there is no DNA to check the TCRdb D call of TRBD1. This CDR3 is built from 15 residues. The CDR3 sequence is CASSLVPDRLSGYTF.

This chain uses TRBV7-9 with TRBJ2-5; TCRdb designates TRBD1, a call that cannot be tested without DNA. The CDR3 contains 17 residues. The germline CDR1 and CDR2 sequences are SEHNR and FQNEAQ (reference sequence). The CDR3 region is CASSLALDSNTQETQYF.

The chain has TRBV29-1 and TRBJ1-1; the D call of TRBD1 rests on TCRdb alone, since no DNA is present to check it. There are 14 residues in the CDR3. CDR1 is SQVTM and CDR2 is ANQGSEA in the germline V gene. CDR3 loop: CSGDTGTGDTEAFF.

V is TRBV5-1 and J is TRBJ2-1; absent DNA, TCRdb's TRBD2 call cannot be checked. Germline values: CDR1 SGHRS, CDR2 YFSETQ. This CDR3 is 17 amino acids long. CDR3 protein: CASSLMASGSSYNEQFF.

The V gene is TRBV12-3 or TRBV12-4, the J gene TRBJ1-2; TCRdb returns TRBD1, unconfirmable since there is no DNA. This CDR3 spans 12 amino acids. The CDR3 loop reads CASSRGFYGYTF.

This chain uses TRBV29-1 with TRBJ2-1. This CDR3 is 15 amino acids long. Germline CDR1 and CDR2: SQVTM and ANQGSEA. The chain's CDR3 is CSVEDLSGIVYEQFF.

The J gene is TRBJ2-1, the V gene TRBV7-6; there is no DNA to check the TCRdb D call of TRBD1. Germline V gives CDR1 SGHVS, CDR2 FNYEAQ. There are 15 residues in the CDR3. The CDR3: CASSSPDRAVNEQFF.

The J gene is TRBJ1-1, the V gene TRBV9; TCRdb reports TRBD1, a call that lacks DNA to check it against. The CDR3 runs 20 residues. Germline V gene data show CDR1 as SGDLS and CDR2 as YYNGEE. CDR3 protein: CASSAPDRVDVTTLHTEAFF.